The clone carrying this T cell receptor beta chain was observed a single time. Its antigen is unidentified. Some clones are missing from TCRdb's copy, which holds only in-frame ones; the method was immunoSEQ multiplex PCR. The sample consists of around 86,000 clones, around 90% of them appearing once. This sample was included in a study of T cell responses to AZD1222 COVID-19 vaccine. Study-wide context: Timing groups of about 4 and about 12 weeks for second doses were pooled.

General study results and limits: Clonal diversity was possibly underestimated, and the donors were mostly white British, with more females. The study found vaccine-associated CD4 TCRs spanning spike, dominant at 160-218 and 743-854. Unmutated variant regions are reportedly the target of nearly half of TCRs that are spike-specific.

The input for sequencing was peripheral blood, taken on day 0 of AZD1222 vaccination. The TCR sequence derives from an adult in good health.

In DNA form, the CDR3 reads TGCGCCAGCTCAGCGGGGGGGGAGACCCAGTACTTC. Translated: CASSAGGETQYF. The V gene is TRBV5-1, the J gene TRBJ2-5; 10 bases are shared with TRBD2. The junction had 2 bases not matched to a gene; V was cut back by 7 bases and J by 5 bases. The CDR3 spans 12 residues. Germline-derived CDR1 and CDR2 are SGHRS and YFSETQ.